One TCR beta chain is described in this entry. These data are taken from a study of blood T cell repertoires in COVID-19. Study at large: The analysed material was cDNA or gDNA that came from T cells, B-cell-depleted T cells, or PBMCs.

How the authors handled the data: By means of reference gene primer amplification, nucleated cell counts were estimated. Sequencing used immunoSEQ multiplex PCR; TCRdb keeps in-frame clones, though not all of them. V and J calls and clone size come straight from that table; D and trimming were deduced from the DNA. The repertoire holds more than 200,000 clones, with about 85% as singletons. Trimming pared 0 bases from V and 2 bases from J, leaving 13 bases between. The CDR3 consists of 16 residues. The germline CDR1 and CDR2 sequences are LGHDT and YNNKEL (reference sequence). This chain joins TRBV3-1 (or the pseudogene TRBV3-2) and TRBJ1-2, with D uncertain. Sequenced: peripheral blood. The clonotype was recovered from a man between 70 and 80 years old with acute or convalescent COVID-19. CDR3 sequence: CASSQEHNGLNYGYTF. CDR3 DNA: TGTGCCAGCAGCCAAGAACATAATGGGCTAAACTATGGCTACACCTTC.